Each of the 14 T cell receptor beta chains below was sequenced from the same sample in a study of blood T cells in healthy people across ages. Then a second PCR, running roughly 7 to 11 cycles, was carried out with a sample-barcoded 5' primer and a J-beta primer mix. TCRdb reprocessed the 5' RACE reads with MiXCR, giving one entry per CDR3 protein. The sample lists about 780,000 distinct CDR3 sequences, about 59% occurring once. The sample was blood. These receptors were collected from a man aged 30-40 years in good health.

As to this clonotype: This could be a read error, since a much larger clone is one nucleotide away. The V gene is TRBV10-3, the J gene TRBJ2-5; 13 nucleotides line up with TRBD2. The closer fit of TRBJ2-7 to the DNA end suggests the J call may be wrong. Germline-derived CDR1 and CDR2 are ENHRY and SYGVKD. CDR3 length: 15 amino acids. The CDR3 sequence: CTISESGTSGVEQYF. The CDR3 DNA reads TGTACCATCAGTGAGTCGGGGACTAGCGGGGTCGAGCAGTACTTC.

This clonotype has a single count. The chain employs TRBV15 and TRBJ1-1; D call uncertain. The CDR3 contains 13 residues. Deletions cut 1 base from V and 0 bases from J, with 3 bases between. Germline V lookup: CDR1 LNHNV, CDR2 YYDKDF (reference sequence). The CDR3 sequence: CATSRVLNTEAFF. CDR3 in DNA: TGTGCCACCAGCAGAGTACTGAACACTGAAGCTTTCTTT.

The gene calls are TRBV12-3 or TRBV12-4 and TRBJ2-1; possible D gene TRBD1, 6 bases. Trimming cost V 2 bases and J 6 bases, with 8 bases left between them. This CDR3 region has 13 residues. This CDR3 reads CASSLSGVNEQFF. The CDR3 bases are TGTGCCAGCAGTTTATCAGGGGTCAATGAGCAGTTCTTC.

The J gene is TRBJ1-6, the V gene TRBV14; D might be TRBD1 (5 bases). Trimming removed 4 bases at V and 3 bases at J, with 13 bases between. The germline V gene encodes CDR1 SGHDN and CDR2 FVKESK. The CDR3 is 16 amino acids. CDR3: CASSRGSVLYNSPLHF. The CDR3 DNA follows: TGTGCCAGCAGCCGGGGGTCTGTCCTCTATAATTCACCCCTCCACTTT.

For the CDR3, the DNA is TGTGCCAGCAGTTATAGACCAGAGACCCAGTACTTC. It yields the protein CASSYRPETQYF. This chain links TRBV6-7 with TRBJ2-5; D unclear. TRBV6-7 is an ORF, with its function uncertain. V shed 3 bases and J shed 4 bases, with 6 bases lying between them. This CDR3 has 12 residues.

V usage is TRBV5-1 and J usage is TRBJ2-7; D may be TRBD1 (5 bases). Germline CDR1 SGHRS, CDR2 YFSETQ. This CDR3 comprises 14 residues. V shed 2 bases and J shed 0 bases, with 9 bases lying between them. DNA for the CDR3: TGCGCCAGCAGCTTAGGGGCTATCTCCTACGAGCAGTACTTC. Amino acids: CASSLGAISYEQYF.

This rearrangement joins TRBV4-2 to TRBJ2-5; TRBD2 agrees at 7 bases. Looked up from germline, CDR1 is LGHNA and CDR2 is YNFKEQ. The CDR3 runs to 15 residues. Germline trimming cut 1 base from V and 2 bases from J; bases unmatched to any gene: 4. The CDR3 sequence: CASSQGQAGQETQYF. The CDR3 DNA is TGTGCCAGCAGCCAAGGCCAAGCGGGGCAAGAGACCCAGTACTTC.

V and J are TRBV2 and TRBJ2-7; possibly TRBD2 for D (6 bases). CDR3 length: 14 amino acids. Germline V gene sequence: CDR1 SNHLY, CDR2 FYNNEI. With 6 bases removed from V and 5 bases from J, the gap between germline ends came to 17 bases. CDR3 sequence: CASRGLRSPNEQYF. DNA for the CDR3: TGTGCCAGCAGGGGACTCCGGTCCCCCAACGAGCAGTACTTC.

This chain links TRBV7-2 with TRBJ1-5; D possibly corresponds to TRBD1 (5 bases). CDR3 length: 17 amino acids. CDR1 is SGHTA and CDR2 is FQGNSA in the germline V gene. V lost 5 bases to trimming and J lost 4 bases, with 21 bases between them. CDR3 DNA sequence: TGTGCCAGCAGCACCCAAGTGCTAGGCGGGGCTAATCAGCCCCAGCATTTT. The encoded protein is CASSTQVLGGANQPQHF.

The gene calls are TRBV29-1 and TRBJ2-1; weak D call: TRBD2 (7 bases). Trimming shortened V by 6 bases and J by 6 bases, and 18 bases separated the two germline ends. CDR1 is SQVTM, CDR2 ANQGSEA, per germline. This CDR3 spans 14 amino acids. CDR3 in amino acids: CSVGRGQGGNEQFF. As DNA, the CDR3 is TGCAGCGTGGGGAGGGGACAAGGGGGCAATGAGCAGTTCTTC.

The chain joins TRBV4-2 to TRBJ2-5; a possible D gene is TRBD2 (6 bases). The germline V gene encodes CDR1 LGHNA and CDR2 YNFKEQ. Trimming took off 0 bases at V and 5 bases at J, with 19 bases between the two ends. This CDR3 is 17 amino acids long. Here the CDR3 DNA reads TGTGCCAGCAGCCAAGATCTATCAGGAGGGGCTTGGGAGACCCAGTACTTC. Translated, it gives CASSQDLSGGAWETQYF.

This clonotype was recorded once. This chain connects TRBV9 to TRBJ1-2; TRBD1 matches at 10 bases. Looked up from germline, CDR1 is SGDLS and CDR2 is YYNGEE. This CDR3 contains 15 residues. V gave up 3 bases and J gave up 6 bases; unmatched junction bases: 8. The CDR3 nucleotides are TGTGCCAGCAGCGGCCACCCCGACAGGGGGCATGGCTACACCTTC. It encodes CASSGHPDRGHGYTF.

The V call is TRBV2, the J call TRBJ1-4; D is undetermined. The germline V gene encodes CDR1 SNHLY and CDR2 FYNNEI. Trimming removed 6 bases at V and 4 bases at J, with 6 bases between. The CDR3 covers 12 residues. For the CDR3, the DNA is TGTGCCAGCAGCGAACATAATGAAAAACTGTTTTTT. It encodes CASSEHNEKLFF.

This chain joins TRBV7-2 and TRBJ2-7; 7 bases are shared with TRBD1. CDR1 SGHTA and CDR2 FQGNSA come from the germline V gene. This CDR3 region has 14 residues. Trimming removed 4 bases from V and 0 bases from J; junction bases left unmatched: 3. CDR3 in amino acids: CASSSDRYSYEQYF. In DNA form, the CDR3 reads TGTGCCAGCAGCTCGGACAGGTACTCCTACGAGCAGTACTTC. The full variable domain, with the rest looked up from reference TRBV7-2 and TRBJ2-7, is GAGVSQSPSNKVTEKGKDVELRCDPISGHTALYWYRQSLGQGLEFLIYFQGNSAPDKSGLPSDRFSAERTGGSVSTLTIQRTQQEDSAVYLCASSSDRYSYEQYFGPGTRLTVT.